This T cell receptor (beta chain) came from a study of T-cell memory formation after mild COVID-19. General observations from the study: The CD4+ clones that contracted clustered mainly within CM and EM, and the CD8+ clones concentrated in EMRA.

Each CDR3 protein gets one entry after TCRdb re-called the 5' RACE reads with MiXCR. The sample holds about 88,000 distinct CDR3 sequences, 20% to 30% seen once. As to this clonotype: What it binds is not known.

This CDR3 comprises 12 residues. V lost 1 base, J lost 8 bases, and 8 bases lay in between. In germline, CDR1 is SEHNR, CDR2 FQNEAQ (reference sequence). The sample comprised PBMCs or a T cell subset sorted from them (not recorded which). This TCR was recovered from a young man who had mild COVID-19 (a few samples of this study predate the infection). Cell type and time point are not known. The genes are TRBV7-9 and TRBJ2-5; D ambiguous. The CDR3 sequence is CASSLESDTQYF. CDR3 nucleotides: TGTGCCAGCAGCTTAGAGTCCGACACCCAGTACTTC.